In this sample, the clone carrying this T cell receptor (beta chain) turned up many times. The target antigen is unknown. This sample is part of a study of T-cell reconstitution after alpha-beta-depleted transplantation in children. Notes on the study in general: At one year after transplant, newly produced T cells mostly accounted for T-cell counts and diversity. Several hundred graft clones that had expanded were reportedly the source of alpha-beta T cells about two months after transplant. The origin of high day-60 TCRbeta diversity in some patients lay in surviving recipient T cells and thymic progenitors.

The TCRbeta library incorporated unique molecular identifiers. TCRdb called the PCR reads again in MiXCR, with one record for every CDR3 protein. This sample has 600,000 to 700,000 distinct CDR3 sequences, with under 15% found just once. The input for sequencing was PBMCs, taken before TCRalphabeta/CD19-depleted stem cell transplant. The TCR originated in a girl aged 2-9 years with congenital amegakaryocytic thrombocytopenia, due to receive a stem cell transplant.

The CDR3 bases are TGCAGTGCTAGCAAGCTAGCGGGAACCTACGAGCAGTACTTC. Protein product: CSASKLAGTYEQYF. The chain carries TRBV20-1 and TRBJ2-7; 9 bases line up with TRBD2. J gave up 2 bases and V 3 bases, and 5 bases lay outside the gene matches. This CDR3 is built from 14 residues. Germline V gives CDR1 DFQATT, CDR2 SNEGSKA (reference sequence).